This is a list of T cell receptor beta chains from one sample in a study of CD8 T cells in ankylosing spondylitis. MiXCR, run by TCRdb on the 5' RACE reads, gives a single entry per CDR3 protein. Found here are 700,000 to 1,000,000 distinct CDR3 sequences, about 11% of them singletons; the top ten hold more than 0.5%. What was sequenced was blood, either unsorted or a sorted T cell fraction (not recorded which). The receptor source for this set is a male donor with ankylosing spondylitis. The CDR3 runs from the conserved cysteine through the conserved F or W. The D gene is left open where the match is weak. For some rows the clone size is stated as once, few or many, or as a class when expanded; others skip it.

D gene	V gene	clone size	J gene	CDR3 DNA	CDR3 protein
NA	TRBV3-1	NA	TRBJ1-1	TGTGCCAGCAGCCAAGAAGGACAGACTGAAGCTTTCTTT	CASSQEGQTEAFF
NA	TRBV6-5	few	TRBJ2-2	TGTGCCACCGGTTTTTGGGGGAGAGGCTCCATCGGAACGGCCGGGGAGCTGTTTTTT	CATGFWGRGSIGTAGELFF
TRBD1	TRBV11-1	many	TRBJ2-7	TGTGCCAGCAGCTTTGGACAGGGCGGAGAGCAGTACTTC	CASSFGQGGEQYF
NA	TRBV6-5	few	TRBJ1-1	TGTGCCAGCAGTTACGATCCAGGGATGAACACTGAAGCTTTCTTT	CASSYDPGMNTEAFF
TRBD2	TRBV7-2	few	TRBJ2-3	TGTGCCAGCAGACTCCGACTAGCGGGGGACTCAGATACGCAGTATTTT	CASRLRLAGDSDTQYF
NA	TRBV7-2	NA	TRBJ2-7	TGTGCCAGCAGCCCCGACAGCCACAGGGCCAGTCACGAGCAGTACTTC	CASSPDSHRASHEQYF
NA	TRBV29-1	many	TRBJ1-5	TGCAGCGCCCTCTCAGGTGTTAGCAATCAGCCCCAGCATTTT	CSALSGVSNQPQHF
NA	TRBV2	few	TRBJ2-3	TGTGCCAGCAGTGGGAACTTGGCAGATACGCAGTATTTT	CASSGNLADTQYF
TRBD2	TRBV6-6	few	TRBJ2-5	TGTGCCAGCGGAACTAGCGGGGAGACCCAGTACTTC	CASGTSGETQYF
NA	TRBV24-1	NA	TRBJ2-3	TGTGCCACCAGTGATACCACAGGGTCAAACACAGATACGCAGTATTTT	CATSDTTGSNTDTQYF